The 28 T cell receptor beta chains below were found in one sample sequenced in a study of CD8+CD57+ T cells in acquired aplastic anemia (dated by TCRdb to the late 2010s). The instrument was an Illumina HiSeq 2000. Genomic DNA served as template for TCR beta VDJ combination and CDR3 sequence profiling. The public sequencing data were trimmed at Q25 with fastp and processed into clonotypes with MiXCR by TCRdb, which kept only in-frame beta chains. Duplicate CDR3 protein sequences are folded into a single record with the most common DNA and genes. This sample has about 400,000 distinct CDR3 sequences in its table, and 55% to 75% of those were observed once. Of the sample, under 4.5% falls within the top ten clones. Sequenced material: sorted CD4+, CD8+, or CD8+CD57+ T cells (not recorded which) from PBMCs. The source of these receptors is a human donor in good health, serving as a control.

The chain joins TRBV9 to TRBJ2-7, with TRBD2 identical over 9 bases. This CDR3 is built from 15 residues. Germline CDR1 reads SGDLS; CDR2 reads YYNGEE. With V trimmed by 0 bases and J by 2 bases, 3 bases remained unmatched. CDR3 in amino acids: CASSVASGDPYEQYF. The CDR3 nucleotides read TGTGCCAGCAGCGTAGCTAGCGGGGATCCCTACGAGCAGTACTTC.

The chain carries TRBV6-2 or TRBV6-3 and TRBJ1-1; 7 bases align to TRBD1. The germline V gene has CDR1 MNHEY and CDR2 SVGEGT. Trimming at V came to 6 bases and at J to 0 bases, leaving 10 bases not matched to a gene. The CDR3 is 16 amino acids. The CDR3 here is CASSEGQATMNTEAFF. The DNA of the CDR3 is TGTGCCAGCAGCGAAGGACAGGCGACCATGAACACTGAAGCTTTCTTT.

This clonotype has a single count. A read error is likely, as this CDR3 ends without the conserved phenylalanine or tryptophan. Because the CDR3's place on the DNA is in doubt, the DNA is left out and the CDR3 is given as listed by TCRdb. The rearrangement links TRBV7-2 to TRBJ2-3. In germline, CDR1 is SGHTA, CDR2 FQGNSA. The length of the CDR3 is 13 amino acids, counting both ends. CDR3 sequence: CASSSADASHTQY.

This clonotype was seen once. V usage is TRBV29-1 and J usage is TRBJ2-7, with D perhaps TRBD2 (5 bases). The CDR3 length is 10 residues. Trimming took off 7 bases at V and 3 bases at J, with 7 bases between the two ends. Germline lookup yields CDR1 SQVTM and CDR2 ANQGSEA. CDR3 amino acids: CSARDYEQYF. In nucleotides, the CDR3 is TGCAGCGCCCGGGACTACGAGCAGTACTTC.

The V and J genes are TRBV7-2 and TRBJ1-2, with D hard to call. The V end lost 1 base, the J end lost 14 bases, and 23 bases lay between the germline ends. CDR3 size: 15 residues. Germline assignment: CDR1 SGHTA and CDR2 FQGNSA. CDR3 amino acids: CASSLGTSGIGELTF. The CDR3 region has the DNA TGTGCCAGCAGCTTAGGGACTAGCGGGATCGGGGAGCTGACCTTC. The full variable domain, completed using reference TRBV7-2 and TRBJ1-2, is GAGVSQSPSNKVTEKGKDVELRCDPISGHTALYWYRQSLGQGLEFLIYFQGNSAPDKSGLPSDRFSAERTGGSVSTLTIQRTQQEDSAVYLCASSLGTSGIGELTFGSGTRLTVV.

This chain connects TRBV7-3 to TRBJ2-2, with unresolved D. The CDR3 is 16 residues long. Looked up from germline, CDR1 is SGHTA and CDR2 is FQGTGA. The V and J ends lost 0 bases and 7 bases respectively, with 15 bases between them. The CDR3 sequence is CASSLTPSVGYGELFF. The CDR3 bases are TGTGCCAGCAGCTTAACGCCCAGCGTGGGTTACGGGGAGCTGTTTTTT.

Concerning this clonotype: This clone may be a read error of a much larger clone one base away. The J gene is TRBJ1-4, the V gene TRBV5-6; a possible D gene is TRBD1 (5 bases). This CDR3 is 16 amino acids long. Per the germline V gene, CDR1 is SGHDT and CDR2 is YYEEEE. In nucleotides, the CDR3 is TGTACCAGCAGCTTGCTAACAACGGGGGATAATGAAAAACTGTTTTTT. This encodes CTSSLLTTGDNEKLFF.

This chain connects TRBV7-9 to TRBJ2-7; D is possibly TRBD1 or TRBD2 (5 bases each). Germline CDR1 reads SEHNR; CDR2 reads FQNEAQ (reference sequence). V was pared by 6 bases and J by 4 bases, with 10 bases between. This CDR3 has 12 residues. CDR3 sequence (DNA): TGTGCCAGCAGTATGGGGGTTTACGAGCAGTACTTC. Translation: CASSMGVYEQYF.

Comment on this clonotype: One end of the junction fails to match germline, which may point to a read error. As DNA, the CDR3 is TGTGCCACCAGCAGAAACGGGGCTGTTCCCTACGAGCAGCCCCAGCATTTT. It codes for CATSRNGAVPYEQPQHF. The genes are TRBV9 and TRBJ1-5; possible D gene TRBD1, 5 bases. CDR3 size: 17 residues. The germline CDR1 and CDR2 sequences are SGDLS and YYNGEE.

This clonotype was detected a few times. This chain's CDR3 is CASRPRAETSADTQYF. The CDR3 DNA sequence: TGTGCCAGCAGGCCCCGGGCGGAAACCTCGGCAGATACGCAGTATTTT. This chain connects TRBV7-2 to TRBJ2-3; D is ambiguous. CDR1 is SGHTA and CDR2 is FQGNSA in the germline V gene. The CDR3 extends over 16 amino acids. Trimming removed 6 bases at V and 4 bases at J, with 20 bases between.

Turning to this clonotype: The junction shows a germline mismatch at one end, possibly a read error. The chain recombines TRBV7-9 with TRBJ1-4; perhaps TRBD1 as D (5 bases). The CDR3 is 16 residues long. The germline V gene encodes CDR1 SEHNR and CDR2 FQNEAQ (reference sequence). The CDR3 loop is CASSMGTAGNTEKLFF. The CDR3 region has the DNA TGCGCCAGCAGCATGGGGACGGCTGGAAACACTGAAAAACTGTTTTTT.

V is TRBV29-1 and J is TRBJ2-7, with D tentatively TRBD1 (5 bases). Germline V lookup: CDR1 SQVTM, CDR2 ANQGSEA. The CDR3 sequence is 12 residues long. Trimming took 6 bases from V and 2 from J, leaving 11 bases between them. CDR3 protein: CSVEDTTYEQYF. The CDR3 bases are TGCAGCGTCGAGGACACAACCTACGAGCAGTACTTC.

J is TRBJ1-4 and V is TRBV5-1; D uncertain. Deletions cut 0 bases from V and 7 bases from J, with 10 bases between. CDR1 is SGHRS and CDR2 is YFSETQ in the germline V gene. The CDR3 runs 14 residues. The CDR3 DNA reads as TGCGCCAGCAGCTTGGGGGCAGAGAGTGAAAAACTGTTTTTT. Its protein product is CASSLGAESEKLFF.

In its sample, this clonotype was seen many times. This chain uses TRBV11-2 with TRBJ1-2, with a weak D call TRBD1 (6 bases). Germline CDR1 is SGHAT and CDR2 is FQNNGV. The CDR3 extends over 16 amino acids. V was trimmed by 5 bases and J by 3 bases, leaving 19 bases between them. The DNA of the CDR3 is TGTGCCAGCAGCACGATACAGGGCGCGTGGGACTATGGCTACACCTTC. Translated: CASSTIQGAWDYGYTF.

The chain couples TRBV7-9 to TRBJ1-2; 8 nucleotides line up with TRBD1. The CDR3 contains 14 residues. The ends lost 5 bases at V and 2 bases at J; junction bases unmatched: 4. CDR1 and CDR2 from the germline V gene are SEHNR and FQNEAQ (reference sequence). CDR3 in DNA: TGTGCCAGCAGCATGGGACAGGTGAACTATGGCTACACCTTC. Translation: CASSMGQVNYGYTF.

The rearrangement links TRBV7-3 to TRBJ2-7, with a possible D match to TRBD2 (6 bases). The ends were cut back, 5 bases at V and 4 bases at J, with 15 bases in the middle. CDR3 length: 14 amino acids. Germline CDR1 reads SGHTA; CDR2 reads FQGTGA. Written as DNA, the CDR3 is TGTGCCAGCAGCCAGGCGGGACTGGCGTACGAGCAGTACTTC. It specifies CASSQAGLAYEQYF.

As concerns this clonotype: A much bigger clone sits one base away, suggesting this may be a read error. CDR3 region: CGSSPGGTNLGELFF. Written as DNA, the CDR3 is TGTGGCAGCAGCCCCGGAGGGACAAATTTAGGGGAGCTGTTTTTT. The chain carries TRBV6-1 and TRBJ2-2; the D gene could be TRBD1 or TRBD2 (6 bases each). There are 15 residues in the CDR3. Germline loops: CDR1 MNHNS, CDR2 SASEGT.

This clonotype has just a few counts. V and J are TRBV20-1 and TRBJ2-7; tentative D call: TRBD2 (6 bases). CDR1 and CDR2 from the germline V gene are DFQATT and SNEGSKA (reference sequence). Trimming removed 0 bases at V and 11 bases at J, with 14 bases between. The CDR3 is 12 amino acids. CDR3 protein: CSARDRNRREYF. CDR3 DNA sequence: TGCAGTGCTAGAGATCGGAATCGGAGGGAGTACTTC.

CDR3 nucleotide sequence: TGTGCCAGCAGCCGAAGACTAGCGGCTGAAGCTTTCTTT. Translating gives CASSRRLAAEAFF. The chain is built from TRBV11-2 and TRBJ1-1, with D unresolved. The V end lost 5 bases, the J end lost 6 bases, and 13 bases lay between the germline ends. Germline V gives CDR1 SGHAT, CDR2 FQNNGV. The CDR3 is 13 residues long.

This clonotype was seen a single time. The chain uses TRBV7-2 and TRBJ2-5; 7 nucleotides line up with TRBD2. The CDR3 covers 16 residues. With 4 bases clipped from V and 4 bases from J, the junction kept 12 bases outside the gene matches. In germline, CDR1 is SGHTA, CDR2 FQGNSA. The DNA for the CDR3 is TGTGCCAGCAGCTCGGGAGGAACTAGCGAGCCAGAGACCCAGTACTTC. Translating gives CASSSGGTSEPETQYF.

The J gene is TRBJ2-5, the V gene TRBV20-1, with D uncertain. CDR3 length: 14 amino acids. Trimming shortened V by 0 bases and J by 5 bases, and 13 bases separated the two germline ends. CDR1 is DFQATT, CDR2 SNEGSKA, per germline (reference sequence). The DNA of the CDR3 is TGCAGTGCTAGAGACGCAATTACAAATGAGACCCAGTACTTC. This codes for CSARDAITNETQYF.

This clonotype was counted ten times or more. This chain joins TRBV5-1 and TRBJ1-2; tentatively, D is TRBD1 (5 bases). The germline V and J ends were trimmed by 0 bases and 7 bases, with 16 bases remaining between them. CDR1 SGHRS and CDR2 YFSETQ come from the germline V gene. The CDR3 is 15 residues long. CDR3 coding DNA: TGCGCCAGCAGCTTGGGGACATCGAAAAGGGGTGGCTACACCTTC. Its translation is CASSLGTSKRGGYTF.

Only one count was recorded for this clonotype. Relative to the germline gene, one junction end is altered; a read error may explain this. The chain has TRBV7-3 and TRBJ1-5; D perhaps matches TRBD1 (6 bases). Germline V gives CDR1 SGHTA, CDR2 FQGTGA. The CDR3 sequence is 14 residues long. The CDR3 spells CATSLQGSTPGEHF. The CDR3 DNA reads as TGTGCCACCAGCTTACAGGGTAGTACCCCGGGGGAGCATTTT.

About this clonotype: Mismatch with germline at one junction end may stem from a read error. The chain joins TRBV29-1 to TRBJ2-1; 11 bases match TRBD2. Germline CDR1 is SQVTM and CDR2 is ANQGSEA. The CDR3 loop spans 14 amino acids. The CDR3 region is CSVNLGLADNGQFF. The CDR3 DNA reads as TGCAGCGTCAACTTGGGACTAGCGGACAATGGGCAGTTCTTC.

This clonotype has ten or more counts. V is TRBV19 and J is TRBJ1-4, with 8 bases aligning to TRBD1. Trimming at V came to 5 bases and at J to 7 bases, leaving 3 bases not matched to a gene. Per the germline V gene, CDR1 is LNHDA and CDR2 is SQIVND (reference sequence). This CDR3 is built from 13 residues. The CDR3 bases are TGTGCCAGTAGTTATACAGGGGGTGAAAAACTGTTTTTT. Translating it yields CASSYTGGEKLFF.

The chain links TRBV19 to TRBJ1-4; D unclear. CDR3 length equals 13 residues. Between the trimmed V and J ends, which lost 3 bases and 6 bases, there was a span of 8 bases. The germline CDR1 and CDR2 sequences are LNHDA and SQIVND (reference sequence). The CDR3 nucleotides are TGTGCCAGTAGTATCGTTCGGGATGAAAAACTGTTTTTT. Its translation is CASSIVRDEKLFF.

In this sample, this clonotype turned up a few times. This sequence may be a read error, since a much larger clone differs from it by one base. The chain is built from TRBV5-6 and TRBJ2-1; TRBD2 agrees at 9 bases. Germline lookup yields CDR1 SGHDT and CDR2 YYEEEE. V was pared by 7 bases and J by 2 bases, with 10 bases of the junction left unmatched. This CDR3 has 16 amino acids. Written as DNA, the CDR3 is TGTGCCAGCTCGGATAGCGGGGGTAGCCCCTACAATGAGCAGTTCTTC. Its protein is CASSDSGGSPYNEQFF.

The chain links TRBV29-1 to TRBJ1-1, with TRBD1 as a possible D gene (6 bases). The CDR3 has 10 amino acids. V dropped 7 bases and J dropped 8 bases, with 11 bases sitting between them. Germline V gene lookup returns CDR1 SQVTM and CDR2 ANQGSEA. CDR3 in amino acids: CSELGAEAFF. In DNA form, the CDR3 reads TGCAGCGAGCTGGGGGCAGAAGCTTTCTTT.